The 21 T cell receptor beta chains below were found in one sample sequenced in a study of a mutant IDH1 vaccine in newly diagnosed glioma. This table comes from immunoSEQ multiplex PCR, and its TCRdb copy is limited to in-frame clones, with some not included. The data hold around 53,000 clones, with 65% to 85% observed a single time. Time point noted: week 47, end of study. The vaccine gave 300 ug of a 20-mer mutant IDH1 peptide subcutaneously per dose. What these receptors recognize is not known. Sequencing used PBMCs, obtained from a glioma patient whose treatment included an IDH1 peptide vaccine. The source of these receptors is a woman in her 30s with glioma. Some clones in this sample may be carry-over from other donors' samples.

V is TRBV29-1 and J is TRBJ1-1, with 10 bases aligning to TRBD1. The length of the CDR3 is 14 residues. Germline V lookup: CDR1 SQVTM, CDR2 ANQGSEA. Unmatched junction bases numbered 5, after V lost 1 base and J lost 6 bases. CDR3 nucleotides: TGCAGCGTTGAAGGGACAGGGGGGGATTCTGAAGCTTTCTTT. Encoded protein: CSVEGTGGDSEAFF. The full variable domain, completed using reference TRBV29-1 and TRBJ1-1, is SAVISQKPSRDICQRGTSLTIQCQVDSQVTMMFWYRQQPGQSLTLIATANQGSEATYESGFVIDKFPISRPNLTFSTLTVSNMSPEDSSIYLCSVEGTGGDSEAFFGQGTRLTVV.

This chain connects TRBV4-2 to TRBJ2-2, with 7 bases matching TRBD2. V shed 4 bases and J 0 bases; nucleotides not matched to a gene: 8. The CDR3 runs 17 residues. Per germline, CDR1 LGHNA and CDR2 YNFKEQ. In DNA form, the CDR3 reads TGTGCCAGCAGCCCCCCTCCTAGCGGACCGAACACCGGGGAGCTGTTTTTT. Translated, it gives CASSPPPSGPNTGELFF.

The chain is built from TRBV7-2 and TRBJ2-1, with D perhaps TRBD1 (6 bases). The ends were cut back, 11 bases at V and 9 bases at J, with 20 bases in the middle. This CDR3 is built from 13 residues. Germline-derived CDR1 and CDR2 are SGHTA and FQGNSA. The CDR3 loop reads CAGIPGARGEQFF. CDR3 nucleotides: TGTGCCGGGATACCAGGGGCACGTGGTGAGCAGTTCTTC.

This clone occurred a few times. The rearrangement uses TRBV2 and TRBJ1-5, with D uncertain. The germline V and J ends were trimmed by 4 bases and 4 bases, with 5 bases remaining between them. The CDR3 length is 12 residues. Germline V CDR1 and CDR2: SNHLY, FYNNEI. Written as DNA, the CDR3 is TGTGCCAGCAGTGGGGATAATCAGCCCCAGCATTTT. Its translation is CASSGDNQPQHF.

The gene calls are TRBV5-4 and TRBJ2-2, with D hard to call. Germline lookup yields CDR1 SGHNT and CDR2 YYREEE (reference sequence). CDR3 length: 15 residues. V was pared by 0 bases and J by 7 bases, with 13 bases between. The CDR3 region is CASSLAGTSRGELFF. The DNA for the CDR3 is TGTGCCAGCAGCTTGGCCGGAACTTCGCGCGGGGAGCTGTTTTTT.

This chain joins TRBV2 and TRBJ2-1; 8 nucleotides match TRBD2. Unmatched junction bases numbered 11, after V lost 6 bases and J lost 7 bases. The germline CDR1 and CDR2 sequences are SNHLY and FYNNEI. The CDR3 contains 15 residues. The CDR3 nucleotides read TGTGCCAGCAGGGAGACTAGCGCCATTTATAATGAGCAGTTCTTC. This sequence encodes CASRETSAIYNEQFF.

This chain connects TRBV28 to TRBJ2-7, with TRBD2 as a possible D gene (5 bases). This CDR3 contains 12 residues. V lost 3 bases and J 5 bases, leaving 8 bases between the germline ends. Germline V gene lookup returns CDR1 MDHEN and CDR2 SYDVKM. The CDR3 DNA sequence: TGTGCCAGCAGTTTCGCGAGGGACGAGCAGTACTTC. This encodes CASSFARDEQYF.

The chain combines TRBV6-4 with TRBJ1-5; D unresolved. Trimming took off 6 bases at V and 0 bases at J, with 9 bases between the two ends. The CDR3 sequence is 14 residues long. CDR1 MRHNA and CDR2 SNTAGT come from the germline V gene. CDR3 sequence reads: CASSQDYSNQPQHF. CDR3 DNA: TGTGCCAGCAGCCAAGATTATAGCAATCAGCCCCAGCATTTT.

J is TRBJ1-3 and V is TRBV7-9, with D uncertain. Germline loops: CDR1 SEHNR, CDR2 FQNEAQ (reference sequence). Trimming pared 7 bases from V and 8 bases from J, leaving 12 bases between. The CDR3 is 12 amino acids. The CDR3 reads CASTFTWDTIYF. The DNA of the CDR3 is TGTGCCAGCACCTTCACCTGGGACACCATATATTTT.

The J gene is TRBJ2-7, the V gene TRBV7-8, with 9 positions matching TRBD1. The germline gives CDR1 SGHVS, CDR2 FQNEAQ. V shed 4 bases and J 5 bases; nucleotides not matched to a gene: 9. The CDR3 loop spans 15 amino acids. The CDR3 here is CASSSRQGVTDEQYF. The CDR3 nucleotides are TGTGCCAGCAGCTCCCGACAGGGGGTTACGGACGAGCAGTACTTC.

The chain joins TRBV13 to TRBJ1-1, with D maybe TRBD1 (5 bases). The CDR3 runs to 16 residues. V gave up 5 bases and J gave up 7 bases, with 23 bases separating them. CDR1 PRHDT and CDR2 FYEKMQ come from the germline V gene (reference sequence). In nucleotides, the CDR3 is TGTGCCAGCAGCCAGAGCGGGACGGCGGCGAGAGTTGAAGCTTTCTTT. Translating gives CASSQSGTAARVEAFF.

This clone came up once. This sequence joins TRBV4-1 and TRBJ2-4; 11 bases line up with TRBD1. Germline-derived CDR1 and CDR2 are MGHRA and YSYEKL. The CDR3 covers 17 residues. J was trimmed by 4 bases and V by 0 bases; bases with no gene match: 5. The CDR3 sequence: CASSQEGTGGSKNIQYF. In DNA, the CDR3 is TGCGCCAGCAGCCAAGAGGGGACAGGGGGAAGTAAAAACATTCAGTACTTC.

V gene TRBV6-6 combines with J gene TRBJ1-2, with TRBD1 identical over 8 bases. V was pared by 2 bases and J by 8 bases, with 4 bases of the junction left unmatched. The CDR3 totals 13 residues. CDR1 MNHNY and CDR2 SVGAGI come from the germline V gene (reference sequence). The CDR3 here is CASSYDRGPGYTF. CDR3 DNA sequence: TGTGCCAGCAGTTACGACAGGGGCCCGGGCTACACCTTC.

A few counts support this clone. The rearrangement uses TRBV19 and TRBJ2-1, with a possible D match to TRBD1 (6 bases). The CDR3 length is 15 residues. Trimming stripped 7 bases from V and 9 bases from J, with 22 bases between. Germline V gene data show CDR1 as LNHDA and CDR2 as SQIVND (reference sequence). In nucleotides, the CDR3 is TGTGCCAGTACCCCGGGGCACAGGGTCAGGACTGAGCAGTTCTTC. Protein sequence: CASTPGHRVRTEQFF.

The chain combines TRBV30 with TRBJ2-7, with a possible D match to TRBD2 (6 bases). Trimming removed 2 bases from V and 5 bases from J, with 13 bases in between. In germline, CDR1 is GTSNPN, CDR2 SVGIG (reference sequence). The CDR3 covers 13 residues. As DNA, the CDR3 is TGTGCCTGGAGTCCAGGCCCGGGGGACGAGCAGTACTTC. It encodes CAWSPGPGDEQYF.

This chain uses TRBV6-5 with TRBJ2-2; 9 bases are a match to TRBD2. CDR1 and CDR2 (germline): MNHEY, SVGAGI. The CDR3 contains 15 residues. Trimming at V came to 2 bases and at J to 8 bases, leaving 6 bases not matched to a gene. As DNA, the CDR3 is TGTGCCAGCAGTTACGGGCCTAGCGGGAAGGGGGAGCTGTTTTTT. Translated, it gives CASSYGPSGKGELFF.

The chain carries TRBV6-6 and TRBJ2-7, with 8 nucleotides matching TRBD1. This CDR3 region has 15 residues. V shed 2 bases, J shed 2 bases, and the junction held 5 bases outside the gene matches. The V gene's germline CDR1 is MNHNY and CDR2 SVGAGI (reference sequence). The CDR3 protein is CASSYRQGIAYEQYF. The CDR3, as DNA: TGTGCCAGCAGTTACCGACAGGGGATCGCCTACGAGCAGTACTTC.

The J gene is TRBJ1-1, the V gene TRBV5-1; TRBD1 is a possible D gene (5 bases). The CDR3 has 15 amino acids. Trimming removed 4 bases at V and 0 bases at J, with 13 bases between. The V gene's germline CDR1 is SGHRS and CDR2 YFSETQ. The CDR3 sequence is CASSPLSGVNTEAFF. The CDR3 bases are TGCGCCAGCAGCCCCCTTTCGGGGGTGAACACTGAAGCTTTCTTT.

The V call is TRBV5-1, the J call TRBJ1-1, with D perhaps TRBD1 (5 bases). The CDR3 runs to 18 residues. The ends were cut back, 1 base at V and 1 base at J, with 20 bases in the middle. Germline V CDR1 and CDR2: SGHRS, YFSETQ. In DNA form, the CDR3 reads TGCGCCAGCAGCTTGTACTTACCGGCTGGGGCGGGGAACACTGAAGCTTTCTTT. This encodes CASSLYLPAGAGNTEAFF.

The chain carries TRBV30 and TRBJ1-3; D is unresolved. V lost 4 bases and J lost 4, with 11 bases in between. Germline CDR1 reads GTSNPN; CDR2 reads SVGIG (reference sequence). There are 13 residues in the CDR3. This CDR3 is CAWNSGVGNTIYF. The CDR3 DNA reads as TGTGCCTGGAATTCCGGGGTCGGAAACACCATATATTTT.

CDR3 DNA sequence: TGCGCCAGCAGCTTGGAGGCACTAGGATTCCACGAGCAGTACTTC. This encodes CASSLEALGFHEQYF. V is TRBV5-1 and J is TRBJ2-7, with a weak D call TRBD2 (5 bases). There are 15 residues in the CDR3. CDR1 is SGHRS, CDR2 YFSETQ, per germline. V gave up 0 bases and J gave up 5 bases, with 15 bases separating them.